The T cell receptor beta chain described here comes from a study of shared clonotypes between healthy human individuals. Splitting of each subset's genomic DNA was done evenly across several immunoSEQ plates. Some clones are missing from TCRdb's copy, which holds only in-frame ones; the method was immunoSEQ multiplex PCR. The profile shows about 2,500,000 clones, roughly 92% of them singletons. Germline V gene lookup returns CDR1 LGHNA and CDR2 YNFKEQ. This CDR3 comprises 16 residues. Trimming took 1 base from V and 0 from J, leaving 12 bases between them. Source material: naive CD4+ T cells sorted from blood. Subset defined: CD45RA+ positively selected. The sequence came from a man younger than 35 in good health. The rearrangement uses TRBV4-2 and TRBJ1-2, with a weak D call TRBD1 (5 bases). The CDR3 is CASSQAPGSSNYGYTF. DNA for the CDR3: TGTGCCAGCAGCCAAGCCCCAGGGAGTTCTAACTATGGCTACACCTTC.